These 22 T cell receptor beta chains were sequenced from one sample in a study of OX40 agonist ivuxolimab in advanced cancers. Library preparation employed the immunoSEQ multiplex PCR assay. TCRdb took this table from immuneACCESS and kept in-frame rearrangements with V and J called. Such tables lack part of the clones; where checked against another copy, unresolved V genes explain under half of the gap, and the rest is unexplained. The sample table lists approximately 66,000 clones, about 86% of them with a count of one. The ten largest clones take up 0.65% to 0.9% of the sample. The sample here was CD4+ or CD8+ T cells sorted from blood, taken in a trial of the OX40 agonist ivuxolimab. Receptors were obtained from an adult with an advanced solid tumor such as melanoma, head and neck, liver or kidney cancer.

The chain links TRBV29-1 to TRBJ2-7, with 8 bases matching TRBD1. The V and J ends lost 3 bases and 5 bases, in that order; junction bases with no gene match: 3. The CDR3 covers 12 residues. CDR1 SQVTM and CDR2 ANQGSEA come from the germline V gene. CDR3 loop: CSVDQGANEQYF. DNA of the CDR3: TGCAGCGTTGACCAGGGGGCCAACGAGCAGTACTTC.

V is TRBV28 and J is TRBJ2-1; 12 bases are shared with TRBD2. The CDR3 has 15 amino acids. Germline CDR1 is MDHEN and CDR2 is SYDVKM. The V gene end was trimmed by 6 bases and the J gene end by 4 bases; junction bases not matched to a gene: 4. This chain's CDR3 is CASSSGTSGYNEQFF. CDR3 nucleotides: TGTGCCAGCAGCTCCGGGACTAGCGGGTACAATGAGCAGTTCTTC.

This chain joins TRBV30 and TRBJ1-1, with D perhaps matching TRBD1 (6 bases). CDR3 size: 15 residues. Germline lookup yields CDR1 GTSNPN and CDR2 SVGIG (reference sequence). V dropped 0 bases and J dropped 1 base, with 12 bases sitting between them. CDR3 region: CAWSVLGQSNTEAFF. CDR3 nucleotides: TGTGCCTGGAGTGTACTCGGACAGTCGAACACTGAAGCTTTCTTT.

V gene TRBV29-1 combines with J gene TRBJ1-3; D unclear. Trimming pared 3 bases from V and 0 bases from J, leaving 6 bases between. The length of the CDR3 is 13 residues. Germline CDR1 reads SQVTM; CDR2 reads ANQGSEA. The CDR3 reads CSVDRLSGNTIYF. The CDR3, as DNA: TGCAGCGTTGATCGTCTCTCTGGAAACACCATATATTTT.

This rearrangement joins TRBV9 to TRBJ2-7; D possibly uses TRBD1 or TRBD2 (5 bases each). The germline gives CDR1 SGDLS, CDR2 YYNGEE. This CDR3 is 16 amino acids long. V lost 0 bases and J lost 3, with 16 bases in between. The CDR3 region has the DNA TGTGCCAGCAGCGTAGGAGGGGCCAGGGAGTACTACGAGCAGTACTTC. It translates to CASSVGGAREYYEQYF.

The rearrangement joins TRBV7-9 to TRBJ2-6; either TRBD1 or TRBD2 may fit D (5 bases each). Germline loops: CDR1 SEHNR, CDR2 FQNEAQ (reference sequence). The germline V and J ends were trimmed by 11 bases and 2 bases, with 22 bases remaining between them. This CDR3 has 17 residues. CDR3 nucleotides: TGTGCCGTCACGCTGGGGACGGTCCGAACTGGGGCCAACGTCCTGACTTTC. As protein: CAVTLGTVRTGANVLTF.

This rearrangement joins TRBV7-2 to TRBJ1-1; no clear D. The length of the CDR3 is 16 residues. V lost 5 bases, J lost 5 bases, and 21 bases lay in between. Germline values: CDR1 SGHTA, CDR2 FQGNSA. The CDR3 nucleotides are TGTGCCAGCAGCCGGGGTCAGGTCTCATTATATACTGAAGCTTTCTTT. Its translation is CASSRGQVSLYTEAFF.

J is TRBJ1-5 and V is TRBV30, with 8 bases identical to TRBD1. The CDR3 has 15 residues. Germline CDR1 reads GTSNPN; CDR2 reads SVGIG (reference sequence). V dropped 3 bases and J dropped 13; count of bases not matched to a gene: 17. The chain's CDR3 is CAWSDPAGGVQSQHF. CDR3 coding DNA: TGTGCCTGGAGCGACCCGGCAGGGGGCGTTCAGTCGCAGCATTTT.

The rearrangement uses TRBV29-1 and TRBJ2-7; D possibly corresponds to TRBD1 (6 bases). Between the trimmed V and J ends, which lost 7 bases and 5 bases, there was a span of 15 bases. The V gene's germline CDR1 is SQVTM and CDR2 ANQGSEA. The CDR3 runs to 12 residues. The CDR3 spells CSGRTAPNEQYF. In nucleotides, the CDR3 is TGCAGCGGAAGGACAGCCCCCAACGAGCAGTACTTC.

The chain joins TRBV19 to TRBJ1-1; unclear D gene. Germline CDR1 LNHDA, CDR2 SQIVND (reference sequence). This CDR3 has 15 amino acids. V lost 3 bases and J 0 bases, leaving 11 bases between the germline ends. The CDR3 DNA reads as TGTGCCAGTAGTATGACATACCTAATGAACACTGAAGCTTTCTTT. Translating it yields CASSMTYLMNTEAFF.

V and J are TRBV11-3 and TRBJ2-1, with D perhaps matching TRBD1 or TRBD2 (5 bases each). The CDR3 consists of 15 residues. From germline, CDR1 is SGHNT and CDR2 YENEEA. V was pared by 3 bases and J by 3 bases, with 12 bases between. The CDR3, as DNA: TGTGCCAGCAGCTTTGGGACCACTGACTACAATGAGCAGTTCTTC. It yields the protein CASSFGTTDYNEQFF.

The sample holds one count of this clone. J is TRBJ1-2 and V is TRBV18; 9 nucleotides agree with TRBD1. The CDR3 has 16 residues. The V segment lost 1 base and the J segment 3 bases; nucleotides outside the gene matches: 6. Per the germline V gene, CDR1 is KGHSH and CDR2 is LQKENI. CDR3 sequence reads: CASSPLGQGTDYGYTF. Written as DNA, the CDR3 is TGTGCCAGCTCACCACTCGGACAGGGGACGGACTATGGCTACACCTTC.

This chain uses TRBV7-3 with TRBJ2-5; 7 bases are a match to TRBD1. Trimming removed 4 bases from V and 7 bases from J; junction bases left unmatched: 3. The CDR3 totals 12 residues. Germline loops: CDR1 SGHTA, CDR2 FQGTGA. Here the CDR3 reads CASSSGQRTQYF. CDR3 sequence (DNA): TGTGCCAGCAGCTCGGGACAGCGGACCCAGTACTTC.

J is TRBJ2-5 and V is TRBV7-2, with D perhaps matching TRBD1 or TRBD2 (5 bases each). Trimming took 9 bases from V and 5 from J, leaving 13 bases between them. The CDR3 sequence is 12 residues long. Germline CDR1 reads SGHTA; CDR2 reads FQGNSA. The CDR3: CASTRGWETQYF. CDR3 bases: TGTGCCAGTACGAGGGGTTGGGAGACCCAGTACTTC.

The V gene is TRBV7-9, the J gene TRBJ1-4, with TRBD1 matching over 9 bases. The V and J ends lost 1 base and 11 bases, in that order; junction bases with no gene match: 11. There are 16 residues in the CDR3. The germline gives CDR1 SEHNR, CDR2 FQNEAQ (reference sequence). The CDR3 is CASSLGQGRGQGKLFF. For the CDR3, the DNA is TGTGCCAGCAGCTTAGGGCAGGGACGCGGACAGGGGAAACTGTTTTTT.

The chain joins TRBV6-5 to TRBJ1-1, with a tentative D call TRBD1 (5 bases). CDR1 and CDR2 from the germline V gene are MNHEY and SVGAGI. The CDR3 spans 14 residues. Deletions cut 0 bases from V and 4 bases from J, with 9 bases between. CDR3 region: CASSYSGGSTEAFF. The CDR3 coding sequence is TGTGCCAGCAGTTACTCGGGGGGGAGCACTGAAGCTTTCTTT.

This rearrangement joins TRBV5-4 to TRBJ1-1, with TRBD1 as a possible D gene (5 bases). CDR3 size: 16 residues. CDR1 is SGHNT, CDR2 YYREEE, per germline (reference sequence). Trimming left V 4 bases short and J 1 base short, with 17 bases between. The CDR3 spells CASSPMPRAGNTEAFF. The CDR3 bases are TGTGCCAGCAGCCCAATGCCCAGGGCCGGGAACACTGAAGCTTTCTTT.

The chain recombines TRBV28 with TRBJ2-7; perhaps TRBD2 as D (6 bases). The germline V gene encodes CDR1 MDHEN and CDR2 SYDVKM. This CDR3 spans 12 amino acids. V was clipped by 6 bases and J by 5 bases, with 11 bases between them. The CDR3 sequence: CASRGGVDEQYF. CDR3 in DNA: TGTGCCAGCAGGGGGGGAGTGGACGAGCAGTACTTC.

The chain links TRBV29-1 to TRBJ2-7, with 11 bases identical to TRBD1. From germline, CDR1 is SQVTM and CDR2 ANQGSEA. The CDR3 runs 14 residues. J gave up 5 bases and V 2 bases, and 5 bases lay outside the gene matches. CDR3 protein: CSVERDRGINEQYF. The CDR3 DNA reads as TGCAGCGTTGAAAGGGACAGGGGGATCAACGAGCAGTACTTC.

V and J are TRBV19 and TRBJ2-1; TRBD2 matches 9 bases. V was clipped by 4 bases and J by 10 bases; unmatched bases: 14. CDR1 and CDR2 (germline): LNHDA, SQIVND (reference sequence). This CDR3 spans 16 amino acids. CDR3 sequence: CASSTPVARGGKEQFF. Written as DNA, the CDR3 is TGTGCCAGTAGTACCCCTGTCGCGCGGGGGGGGAAAGAGCAGTTCTTC.

The V gene is TRBV7-8, the J gene TRBJ1-4; D remains ambiguous. V dropped 5 bases and J dropped 4 bases, with 14 bases sitting between them. CDR1 is SGHVS, CDR2 FQNEAQ, per germline. The CDR3 consists of 15 residues. CDR3 in amino acids: CASSPSHVHNEKLFF. The CDR3 coding sequence is TGTGCCAGCAGCCCTTCACACGTTCATAATGAAAAACTGTTTTTT.

The chain couples TRBV7-3 to TRBJ2-2; 7 nucleotides line up with TRBD2. J was trimmed by 7 bases and V by 5 bases; bases with no gene match: 10. CDR1 SGHTA and CDR2 FQGTGA come from the germline V gene. The CDR3 spans 15 residues. The CDR3 bases are TGTGCCAGCAGCCTACAGCGGGGTGGGAACGGGGAGCTGTTTTTT. Its protein is CASSLQRGGNGELFF.